This TCR beta chain was observed in a study of OX40 agonist ivuxolimab in advanced cancers. Data came from immunoSEQ multiplex PCR; TCRdb stores just in-frame clones and leaves some out. The data show 62,000 or so clones, about 90% seen once. The J segment lost 4 bases and the V segment lost 4 bases, leaving 5 bases of the junction unmatched. CDR3 length equals 15 residues. CDR1 and CDR2 from the germline V gene are SNHLY and FYNNEI. The material sequenced was CD4+ or CD8+ T cells sorted from blood, taken in a trial of the OX40 agonist ivuxolimab. This TCR was recovered from an adult with an advanced solid tumor such as melanoma, head and neck, liver or kidney cancer. The chain employs TRBV2 and TRBJ2-1; 9 bases map to TRBD2. CDR3 nucleotide sequence: TGTGCCAGCAGTGTACTAGCGGGCCGATACAATGAGCAGTTCTTC. It specifies CASSVLAGRYNEQFF.